What follows is one T cell receptor beta chain and its context. Only in-frame clones appear in the TCRdb table, and some are missing; sequencing was by immunoSEQ multiplex PCR. The sample holds approximately 1.5 million clones; approximately 98.5% are singletons and the top ten take about 0.4%. The CDR3 contains 15 residues. V lost 2 bases and J lost 6; bases outside the gene matches: 4. Germline V lookup: CDR1 SGHRS, CDR2 YFSETQ. This entry is derived from a study of shared clonotypes between healthy human individuals. J is TRBJ2-3 and V is TRBV5-1; 12 positions match TRBD2. Sequencing used naive CD4+ T cells sorted from blood. Subset here: CD45RA+ positively selected. This clonotype was obtained from a young man in good health. CDR3 DNA: TGCGCCAGCAGCTTACTAGCGGGAGGCGCGGATACGCAGTATTTT. The encoded protein is CASSLLAGGADTQYF.